Listed here is a single T cell receptor beta chain. The antigen is undetermined. These data belong to a study of PD-1 blockade in classical Hodgkin lymphoma. Study conclusions and caveats: Reasons behind the repertoire differences stay unclear, perhaps disease activity or earlier therapy. Complete responders matched newly diagnosed patients in baseline diversity. Patients with an early start, nivolumab under 1 year after ASCT, were excluded. Newly diagnosed patients were reported to start with lower TCR diversity than healthy donors.

Each patient relapsed following autologous stem cell transplantation, and prior brentuximab vedotin exposure differed. TCRdb keeps only in-frame clones here, not all; method: immunoSEQ multiplex PCR. The sample has about 4,200 clones; around three quarters are singletons. V was trimmed by 5 bases and J by 9 bases, leaving 14 bases between them. Germline loops: CDR1 LNHDA, CDR2 SQIVND (reference sequence). The CDR3 runs 13 residues. The chain combines TRBV19 with TRBJ2-1; D call uncertain. The sequences come from peripheral blood mononuclear cells (PBMCs), collected at baseline. The sequence derives from a human donor with classical Hodgkin lymphoma. The CDR3: CASSASRDTEQFF. Here the CDR3 DNA reads TGTGCCAGTAGTGCTTCCCGAGACACTGAGCAGTTCTTC.